These T cell receptor beta chains were read from a single sample in a study of blood T cell repertoires in COVID-19. Clones were read by immunoSEQ multiplex PCR, and TCRdb kept only the in-frame ones, dropping some. Among about 95,000 clones listed, more than 75% were seen once. The sample was peripheral blood. The receptors stem from a human donor in a cohort sampled during active COVID-19. Each CDR3 is given with its conserved first and last residue. Fields, in order: J gene, D gene, clone size, V gene, CDR3 protein, CDR3 DNA. The D gene is left open where the match is weak. Clone size is stated in some rows and not others, as once, few, many or a class when expanded.

TRBJ1-2 TRBD1 . TRBV10-3 CAISALNRGINYGYTF TGTGCCATCAGTGCGTTGAACAGGGGGATCAACTATGGCTACACCTTC
TRBJ1-1 . . TRBV19 CASTLQTMNTEAFF TGTGCCAGTACTCTACAGACGATGAACACTGAAGCTTTCTTT
TRBJ2-7 TRBD1 . TRBV15 CATSREGTASYEQYF TGTGCCACCAGCAGAGAGGGGACAGCCTCCTACGAGCAGTACTTC
TRBJ1-4 . . TRBV5-1 CASSLSQGNEKLFF TGCGCCAGCAGCTTAAGCCAGGGGAATGAAAAACTGTTTTTT
TRBJ2-3 . . TRBV30 CAWNPGSTDTQYF TGTGCCTGGAACCCAGGGAGCACAGATACGCAGTATTTT
TRBJ2-1 . . TRBV29-1 CSGRRGMNEQFF TGCAGCGGCCGCAGGGGTATGAATGAGCAGTTCTTC
TRBJ2-3 TRBD1 . TRBV3-1/TRBV3-2 CASSQVPGQGTDTQYF TGTGCCAGCAGCCAAGTCCCGGGACAGGGAACAGATACGCAGTATTTT
TRBJ1-1 . . TRBV30 CAWDKGHRMNTEAFF TGTGCCTGGGACAAGGGACACCGAATGAACACTGAAGCTTTCTTT
TRBJ2-1 . once TRBV7-9 CASSSGVGEQFF TGTGCCAGCAGTTCAGGGGTCGGGGAGCAGTTCTTC
TRBJ2-2 TRBD1 . TRBV7-9 CASSRLDRGQPANTGELFF TGTGCCAGCAGCCGACTGGACAGGGGGCAGCCCGCGAACACCGGGGAGCTGTTTTTT
TRBJ2-1 . few TRBV7-2 CASSLAGPGGYNEQFF TGTGCCAGCAGCTTAGCAGGCCCAGGTGGGTACAATGAGCAGTTCTTC